This T cell receptor beta chain came from a study of beta chain features in type 1 diabetes. Findings and caveats of the study: The naive, central memory and Treg TCRB repertoires showed an apparent similarity that was greater among patients than among healthy donors. Possibly, sequencing cDNA over-represented cells that had high TCR expression levels.

A CD45RO/CCR7/CD25/CD127/CD95/CD27 panel sorted naive, central memory, regulatory and stem cell-like memory CD4+ cells. A note on this clone: Its antigen is not known.

The CDR3 spans 15 residues. CDR1 SGHAT and CDR2 FQNNGV come from the germline V gene. The germline V and J ends were trimmed by 1 base and 3 bases, with 10 bases remaining between them. The whole isolated RNA underwent reverse transcription, so sequencing captured expressed TCRB transcripts. The protocol was immunoSEQ multiplex PCR, while the TCRdb copy is restricted to in-frame clones and leaves out a portion. The sample carries more than 300,000 clones, more than 12% recorded once. Input material: naive CD4+ T cells from blood. This sequence joins TRBV11-2 and TRBJ2-4; TRBD1 might be the D (6 bases). The receptor's source is a young woman in good health. The CDR3 reads CASSLARTDKNIQYF. DNA of the CDR3: TGTGCCAGCAGCTTAGCCCGGACAGACAAAAACATTCAGTACTTC.